A selection of T cell receptor beta chains follows, all from one sample in a study of cytomegalovirus exposure and HLA in healthy donors. Clones were sequenced by immunoSEQ multiplex PCR, and TCRdb holds only the in-frame ones, with some missing. The table records about 120,000 clones, approximately 87% of them present only once. Sequencing input: PBMCs. The receptors derive from a man aged 18 to 30 in good health and CMV-seropositive. CDR3s include the opening cysteine and the closing phenylalanine or tryptophan. Each record gives: V gene, clone size, D gene, J gene, CDR3 length, CDR3 DNA, CDR3 protein. A D gene is named only where the DNA matches it firmly. Clone size appears in some rows only: once, few, many, or a class for an expanded clone.

V: TRBV18
size: .
D: .
J: TRBJ1-1
length: 13
DNA: TGTGCCAGCTCACAAACGACAGGAGCCGAAGCTTTCTTT
CDR3: CASSQTTGAEAFF

V: TRBV5-6
size: .
D: .
J: TRBJ1-3
length: 15
DNA: TGTGCCAGCAGCTTGAGACGGACAACGGGAAACACCATATATTTT
CDR3: CASSLRRTTGNTIYF

V: TRBV30
size: .
D: TRBD2
J: TRBJ2-3
length: 15
DNA: TGTGCCTGGACACAGACTAGCGGGGCGACAGATACGCAGTATTTT
CDR3: CAWTQTSGATDTQYF

V: TRBV5-1
size: .
D: .
J: TRBJ2-7
length: 11
DNA: TGCGCCAGCAGAGGGGACTACGAGCAGTACTTC
CDR3: CASRGDYEQYF

V: TRBV7-3
size: .
D: .
J: TRBJ2-3
length: 16
DNA: TGTGCCTCCCAAGGGGGTACGCGGGCGAGCACAGATACGCAGTATTTT
CDR3: CASQGGTRASTDTQYF

V: TRBV30
size: .
D: .
J: TRBJ1-4
length: 15
DNA: TGTGCCTGGAGTGTAGGGGGTCAGGTTAATGAAAAACTGTTTTTT
CDR3: CAWSVGGQVNEKLFF

V: TRBV4-1
size: .
D: .
J: TRBJ2-1
length: 15
DNA: TGCGCCAGCAGCCAAGTCAGGGTATCCTACAATGAGCAGTTCTTC
CDR3: CASSQVRVSYNEQFF

V: TRBV5-4
size: few
D: .
J: TRBJ2-3
length: 11
DNA: TGTGCCAGCAGCTTCGGGGATACGCAGTATTTT
CDR3: CASSFGDTQYF

V: TRBV9
size: .
D: TRBD1
J: TRBJ2-2
length: 15
DNA: TGTGCCAGCAGCGACCACAGGGGATCCACCGGGGAGCTGTTTTTT
CDR3: CASSDHRGSTGELFF

V: TRBV4-1
size: .
D: .
J: TRBJ1-6
length: 14
DNA: TGCGCCAGCAGCCAAGTTCACGGGGTTTCACCCCTCCACTTT
CDR3: CASSQVHGVSPLHF

V: TRBV7-9
size: .
D: .
J: TRBJ1-2
length: 11
DNA: TGTGCCAGCAGCTTAATCGCGGGCTACACCTTC
CDR3: CASSLIAGYTF

V: TRBV5-4
size: .
D: .
J: TRBJ1-5
length: 15
DNA: TGTGCCAGCAGCTTGCTGGAGGACTACAATCAGCCCCAGCATTTT
CDR3: CASSLLEDYNQPQHF

V: TRBV12-5
size: .
D: .
J: TRBJ1-1
length: 18
DNA: TGTGCTAGTGGTTTGTTACGGTTCACCGGGGAGATGAACACTGAAGCTTTCTTT
CDR3: CASGLLRFTGEMNTEAFF

V: TRBV9
size: .
D: .
J: TRBJ2-6
length: 13
DNA: TGTGCCAGCCGTAGCTCTGGGGCCAACGTCCTGACTTTC
CDR3: CASRSSGANVLTF

V: TRBV28
size: few
D: TRBD2
J: TRBJ2-3
length: 14
DNA: TGTGCCAGCAAATTAGCGGGGGGGACAGATACGCAGTATTTT
CDR3: CASKLAGGTDTQYF

V: TRBV12-5
size: .
D: TRBD1
J: TRBJ1-1
length: 17
DNA: TGTGCTAGTGGTTTCCACGTATACAGGGGAATGAACACTGAAGCTTTCTTT
CDR3: CASGFHVYRGMNTEAFF

V: TRBV28
size: .
D: TRBD1
J: TRBJ1-5
length: 13
DNA: TGTGCCAGCAGCTTGACAGGGGGTCAGCCCCAGCATTTT
CDR3: CASSLTGGQPQHF

V: TRBV5-6
size: .
D: .
J: TRBJ1-2
length: 12
DNA: TGTGCCAGCAGCTTACAGGGTGAACGCTACACCTTC
CDR3: CASSLQGERYTF

V: TRBV2
size: .
D: .
J: TRBJ1-1
length: 14
DNA: TGTGCCAGCAGGGCAGGGATAGGGGACACTGAAGCTTTCTTT
CDR3: CASRAGIGDTEAFF

V: TRBV30
size: .
D: TRBD1
J: TRBJ1-1
length: 11
DNA: TGTGGGACAGGTGGGTACACTGAAGCTTTCTTT
CDR3: CGTGGYTEAFF

V: TRBV20-1
size: .
D: .
J: TRBJ2-5
length: 10
DNA: TGCAGTGCTAGATCTGAGACCCAGTACTTC
CDR3: CSARSETQYF

V: TRBV7-9
size: once
D: .
J: TRBJ1-2
length: 14
DNA: TGTGCCAGCAACGAACTGGAACAGGGTAGTGGCTACACCTTC
CDR3: CASNELEQGSGYTF